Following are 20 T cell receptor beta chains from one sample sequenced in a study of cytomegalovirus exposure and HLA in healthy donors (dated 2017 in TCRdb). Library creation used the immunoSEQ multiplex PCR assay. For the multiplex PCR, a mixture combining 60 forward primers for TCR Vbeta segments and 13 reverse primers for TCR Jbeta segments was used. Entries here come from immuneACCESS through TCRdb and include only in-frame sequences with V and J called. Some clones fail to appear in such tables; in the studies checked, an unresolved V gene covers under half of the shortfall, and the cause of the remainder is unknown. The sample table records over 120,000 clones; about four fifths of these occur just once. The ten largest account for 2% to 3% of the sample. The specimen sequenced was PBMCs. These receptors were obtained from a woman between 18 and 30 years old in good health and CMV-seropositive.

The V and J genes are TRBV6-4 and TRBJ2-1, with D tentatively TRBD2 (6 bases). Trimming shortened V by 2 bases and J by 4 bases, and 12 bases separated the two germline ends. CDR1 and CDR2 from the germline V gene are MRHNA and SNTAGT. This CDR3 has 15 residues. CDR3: CASSDGAGEYNEQFF. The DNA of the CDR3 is TGTGCCAGCAGTGACGGAGCGGGCGAGTACAATGAGCAGTTCTTC.

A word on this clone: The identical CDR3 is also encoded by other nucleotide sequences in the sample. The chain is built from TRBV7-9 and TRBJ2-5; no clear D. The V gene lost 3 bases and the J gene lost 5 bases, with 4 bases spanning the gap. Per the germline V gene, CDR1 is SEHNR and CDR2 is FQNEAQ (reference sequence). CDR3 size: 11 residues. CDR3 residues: CASSFSETQYF. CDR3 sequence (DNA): TGTGCCAGCAGCTTTTCGGAGACCCAGTACTTC.

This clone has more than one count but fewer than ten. Here the CDR3 reads CASSTTWSTEAFF. CDR3 DNA: TGTGCCAGCAGTACCACTTGGAGCACTGAAGCTTTCTTT. The chain has TRBV25-1 and TRBJ1-1; D is unclear. This CDR3 has 13 amino acids. V was shortened by 5 bases and J by 4 bases, with 11 bases between the two germline ends. Germline CDR1 and CDR2: MGHDK and SYGVNS.

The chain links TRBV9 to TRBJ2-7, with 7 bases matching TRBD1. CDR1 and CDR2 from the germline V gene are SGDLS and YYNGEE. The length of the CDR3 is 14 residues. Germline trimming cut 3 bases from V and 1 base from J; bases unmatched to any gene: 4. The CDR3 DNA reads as TGTGCCAGCAGCGCCGGGACAGTATCCTACGAGCAGTACTTC. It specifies CASSAGTVSYEQYF.

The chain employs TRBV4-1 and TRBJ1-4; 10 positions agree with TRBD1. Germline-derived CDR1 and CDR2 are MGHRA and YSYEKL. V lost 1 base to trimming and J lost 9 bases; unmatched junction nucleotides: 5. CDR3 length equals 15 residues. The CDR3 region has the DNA TGCGCCAGCAGCCAAGTAAGGACAGGGGGGAAAAAACTGTTTTTT. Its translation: CASSQVRTGGKKLFF.

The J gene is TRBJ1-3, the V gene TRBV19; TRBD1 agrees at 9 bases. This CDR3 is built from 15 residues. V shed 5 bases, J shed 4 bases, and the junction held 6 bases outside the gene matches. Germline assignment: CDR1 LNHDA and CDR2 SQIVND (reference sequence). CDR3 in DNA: TGTGCCAGTAGTGGGACAGGGCTATCAGGAAACACCATATATTTT. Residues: CASSGTGLSGNTIYF.

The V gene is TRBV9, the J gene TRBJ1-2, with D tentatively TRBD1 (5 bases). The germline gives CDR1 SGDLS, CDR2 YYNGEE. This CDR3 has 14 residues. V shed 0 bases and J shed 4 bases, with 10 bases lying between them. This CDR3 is CASSVDRSFYGYTF. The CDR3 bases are TGTGCCAGCAGCGTAGACAGGTCTTTCTATGGCTACACCTTC.

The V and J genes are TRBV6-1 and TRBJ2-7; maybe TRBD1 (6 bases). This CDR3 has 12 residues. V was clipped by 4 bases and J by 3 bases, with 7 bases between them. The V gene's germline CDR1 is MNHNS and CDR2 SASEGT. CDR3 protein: CASSAGVYEQYF. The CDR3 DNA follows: TGTGCCAGCAGTGCAGGGGTCTACGAGCAGTACTTC.

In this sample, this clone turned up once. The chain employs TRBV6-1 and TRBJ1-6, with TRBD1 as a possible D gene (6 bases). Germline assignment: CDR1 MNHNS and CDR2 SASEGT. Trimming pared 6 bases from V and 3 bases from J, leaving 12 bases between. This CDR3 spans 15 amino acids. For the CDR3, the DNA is TGTGCCAGCAGCACGTTGGACAGCTATAATTCACCCCTCCACTTT. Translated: CASSTLDSYNSPLHF.

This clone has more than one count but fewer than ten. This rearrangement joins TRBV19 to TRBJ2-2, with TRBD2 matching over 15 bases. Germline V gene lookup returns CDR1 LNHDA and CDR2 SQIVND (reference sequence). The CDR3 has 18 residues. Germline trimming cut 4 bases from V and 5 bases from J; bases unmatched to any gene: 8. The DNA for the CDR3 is TGTGCCAGTAGTACCGGACTAGCGGGGGGGACGCGGACCGGGGAGCTGTTTTTT. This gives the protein CASSTGLAGGTRTGELFF.

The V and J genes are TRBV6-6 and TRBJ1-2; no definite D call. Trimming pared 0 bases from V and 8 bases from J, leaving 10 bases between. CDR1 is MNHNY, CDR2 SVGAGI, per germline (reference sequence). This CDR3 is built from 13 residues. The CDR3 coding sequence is TGTGCCAGCAGTTACTCGGCAGAGGGAGGCTACACCTTC. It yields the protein CASSYSAEGGYTF.

This CDR3 reads CASSPTGGTEAFF. CDR3 DNA: TGTGCCAGCAGCCCCACAGGGGGGACTGAAGCTTTCTTT. The gene calls are TRBV11-1 and TRBJ1-1; 8 bases are a match to TRBD1. The germline CDR1 and CDR2 sequences are SGHAT and FQDESV (reference sequence). The CDR3 consists of 13 residues. After removal of 5 bases from V and 5 bases from J, the junction contained 4 bases not matched to a gene. Full variable domain (rest looked up from reference TRBV11-1 and TRBJ1-1): EAEVAQSPRYKITEKSQAVAFWCDPISGHATLYWYRQILGQGPELLVQFQDESVVDDSQLPKDRFSAERLKGVDSTLKIQPAELGDSAMYLCASSPTGGTEAFFGQGTRLTVV.

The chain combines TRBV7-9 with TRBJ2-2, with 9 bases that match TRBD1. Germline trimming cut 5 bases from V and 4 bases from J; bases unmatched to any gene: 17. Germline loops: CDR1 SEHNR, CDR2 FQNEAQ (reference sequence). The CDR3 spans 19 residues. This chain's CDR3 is CASSQPGQGYGLSTGELFF. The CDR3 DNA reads TGTGCCAGCAGCCAACCGGGACAGGGTTATGGGTTGAGCACCGGGGAGCTGTTTTTT.

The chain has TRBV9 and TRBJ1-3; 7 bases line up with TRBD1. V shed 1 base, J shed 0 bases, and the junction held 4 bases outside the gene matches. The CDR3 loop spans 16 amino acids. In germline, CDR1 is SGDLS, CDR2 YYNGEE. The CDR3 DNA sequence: TGTGCCAGCAGCGTAACTACAGGGGTCTCTGGAAACACCATATATTTT. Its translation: CASSVTTGVSGNTIYF.

In DNA, the CDR3 is TGTGCCACCAGCAGACAGGGTTACGAGCAGTACTTC. The encoded protein is CATSRQGYEQYF. The rearrangement links TRBV15 to TRBJ2-7, with TRBD1 as a possible D gene (5 bases). V was pared by 2 bases and J by 4 bases, with 6 bases between. This CDR3 contains 12 residues. Germline CDR1 is LNHNV and CDR2 is YYDKDF (reference sequence).

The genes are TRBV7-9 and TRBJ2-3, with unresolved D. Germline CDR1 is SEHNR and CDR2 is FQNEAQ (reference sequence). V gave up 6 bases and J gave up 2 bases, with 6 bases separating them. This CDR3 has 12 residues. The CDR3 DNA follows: TGTGCCAGCAGGTCTATCACAGATACGCAGTATTTT. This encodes CASRSITDTQYF. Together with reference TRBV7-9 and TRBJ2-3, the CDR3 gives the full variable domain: DTGVSQNPRHKITKRGQNVTFRCDPISEHNRLYWYRQTLGQGPEFLTYFQNEAQLEKSRLLSDRFSAERPKGSFSTLEIQRTEQGDSAMYLCASRSITDTQYFGPGTRLTVL.

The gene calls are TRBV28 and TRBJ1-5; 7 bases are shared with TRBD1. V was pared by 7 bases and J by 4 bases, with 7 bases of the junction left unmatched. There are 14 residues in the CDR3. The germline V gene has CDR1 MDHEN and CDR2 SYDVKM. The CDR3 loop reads CASKQTGNNQPQHF. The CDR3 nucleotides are TGTGCCAGCAAGCAGACAGGGAATAATCAGCCCCAGCATTTT. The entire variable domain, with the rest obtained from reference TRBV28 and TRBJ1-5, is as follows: DVKVTQSSRYLVKRTGEKVFLECVQDMDHENMFWYRQDPGLGLRLIYFSYDVKMKEKGDIPEGYSVSREKKERFSLILESASTNQTSMYLCASKQTGNNQPQHFGDGTRLSIL.

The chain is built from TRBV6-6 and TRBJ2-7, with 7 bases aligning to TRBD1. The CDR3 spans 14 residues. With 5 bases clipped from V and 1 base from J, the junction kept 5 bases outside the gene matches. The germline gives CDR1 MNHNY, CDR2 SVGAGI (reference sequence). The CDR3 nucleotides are TGTGCCAGCAGTACCCCGGGACAGTCCTACGAGCAGTACTTC. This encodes CASSTPGQSYEQYF.

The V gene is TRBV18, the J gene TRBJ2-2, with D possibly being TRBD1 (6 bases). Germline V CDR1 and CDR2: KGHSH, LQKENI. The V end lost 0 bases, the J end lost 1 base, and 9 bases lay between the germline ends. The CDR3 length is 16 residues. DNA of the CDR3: TGTGCCAGCTCACCACCGGTCAGGGGGAACACCGGGGAGCTGTTTTTT. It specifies CASSPPVRGNTGELFF.

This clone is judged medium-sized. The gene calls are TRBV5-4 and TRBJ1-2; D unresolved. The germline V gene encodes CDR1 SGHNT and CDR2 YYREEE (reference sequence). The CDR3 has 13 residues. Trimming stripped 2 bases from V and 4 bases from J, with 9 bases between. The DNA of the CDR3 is TGTGCCAGCAGCTTCATCGGGAGCTATGGCTACACCTTC. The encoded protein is CASSFIGSYGYTF.